The clone carrying this TCR beta chain was observed many times. Antigen: not known. This specimen belongs to a study of T cells in Graves' hyperthyroidism and ophthalmopathy. Study-wide results and limits: Most thyroid-expanded clonotypes above 0.001 were also found in blood.

The investigators amplified TCR beta CDR3 regions from RNA transcripts. Researchers ran a first-round RT-PCR on the TCR CDR3 using the HTBI primer set. TCRdb used MiXCR to reprocess the multiplex PCR reads, holding one entry per CDR3 protein. The profile covers around 350,000 distinct CDR3 sequences, with 17% appearing a single time and around a third taken by the ten largest. The receptor comes from a woman in her thirties with Graves' hyperthyroidism that later progressed to Graves' ophthalmopathy. The sample taken for sequencing was blood.

The CDR3 DNA reads as TGCAGTGCTAGAGGACAGCCCTACGAGCAGTACTTC. Translated: CSARGQPYEQYF. The chain combines TRBV20-1 with TRBJ2-7, with D perhaps TRBD1 (5 bases). The CDR3 has 12 amino acids. Germline lookup yields CDR1 DFQATT and CDR2 SNEGSKA (reference sequence). The V end lost 1 base, the J end lost 2 bases, and 6 bases lay between the germline ends.